The 26 T cell receptor beta chains presented below share a single source sample, sequenced in a study of T cell responses to AZD1222 COVID-19 vaccine. Here immunoSEQ multiplex PCR was the method, and the copy in TCRdb shows in-frame clones only, minus some. The table lists 150,000 or so clones, about 93% of them singletons. This specimen was peripheral blood, taken on day 0 of AZD1222 vaccination. Source of these receptors: an adult in good health.

The chain is built from TRBV28 and TRBJ2-5, with D perhaps assigned TRBD1 or TRBD2 (5 bases each). Germline CDR1 is MDHEN and CDR2 is SYDVKM. The CDR3 runs to 14 residues. Trimming left V 3 bases short and J 3 bases short, with 11 bases between. CDR3 protein: CASSLRGREETQYF. CDR3 bases: TGTGCCAGCAGTTTGAGGGGCAGGGAAGAGACCCAGTACTTC. Full variable domain (outside the CDR3, taken from reference TRBV28 and TRBJ2-5): DVKVTQSSRYLVKRTGEKVFLECVQDMDHENMFWYRQDPGLGLRLIYFSYDVKMKEKGDIPEGYSVSREKKERFSLILESASTNQTSMYLCASSLRGREETQYFGPGTRLLVL.

CDR3 sequence (DNA): TGTGCCAGCAGGGGGTTTAGGGGGCCCCCGAACACTGAAGCTTTCTTT. Translation gives CASRGFRGPPNTEAFF. The V and J genes are TRBV28 and TRBJ1-1, with 7 bases that match TRBD1. With V trimmed by 6 bases and J by 1 base, 11 bases remained unmatched. The CDR3 loop spans 16 amino acids. From germline, CDR1 is MDHEN and CDR2 SYDVKM.

Comments on this clone: Other DNA sequences in this specimen translate into the identical CDR3. The chain uses TRBV3-1 (or the pseudogene TRBV3-2) and TRBJ1-1, with a tentative D call TRBD1 (5 bases). The germline CDR1 and CDR2 sequences are LGHDT and YNNKEL (reference sequence). V was cut by 8 bases and J by 3 bases, with 10 bases left in between. CDR3 length: 12 residues. CDR3 residues: CASSRGDTEAFF. DNA for the CDR3: TGTGCCAGCTCGAGAGGGGACACTGAAGCTTTCTTT.

The chain couples TRBV6-1 to TRBJ1-1, with D perhaps matching TRBD1 (6 bases). Germline-derived CDR1 and CDR2 are MNHNS and SASEGT. This CDR3 has 15 amino acids. The V end lost 3 bases, the J end lost 3 bases, and 14 bases lay between the germline ends. CDR3 in DNA: TGTGCCAGCAGTGAGTCTGGCAGGGGAGACACTGAAGCTTTCTTT. Protein product: CASSESGRGDTEAFF.

The rearrangement uses TRBV9 and TRBJ1-5, with D unresolved. The ends were cut back, 5 bases at V and 4 bases at J, with 7 bases in the middle. The germline V gene encodes CDR1 SGDLS and CDR2 YYNGEE. The CDR3 loop spans 12 amino acids. CDR3 nucleotide sequence: TGTGCCAGCAGTTCGGGGAATCAGCCCCAGCATTTT. Its translation: CASSSGNQPQHF.

This chain uses TRBV6-5 with TRBJ2-1; D may correspond to TRBD1 or TRBD2 (5 bases each). V was shortened by 7 bases and J by 8 bases, with 15 bases between the two germline ends. The V gene's germline CDR1 is MNHEY and CDR2 SVGAGI. The CDR3 runs to 13 residues. CDR3 DNA: TGTGCCAGCATCGTAGGGAGAGGGGATGAGCAGTTCTTC. It encodes CASIVGRGDEQFF.

V and J are TRBV7-6 and TRBJ2-3; 7 nucleotides agree with TRBD2. After removal of 3 bases from V and 1 base from J, the junction contained 4 bases not matched to a gene. This CDR3 spans 15 amino acids. Germline V lookup: CDR1 SGHVS, CDR2 FNYEAQ. The CDR3 reads CASSFPRGGTDTQYF. The CDR3 DNA reads TGTGCCAGCAGCTTCCCCCGGGGGGGCACAGATACGCAGTATTTT. Looking up the rest from reference TRBV7-6 and TRBJ2-3 gives the full variable domain: GAGVSQSPRYKVTKRGQDVALRCDPISGHVSLYWYRQALGQGPEFLTYFNYEAQQDKSGLPNDRFSAERPEGSISTLTIQRTEQRDSAMYRCASSFPRGGTDTQYFGPGTRLTVL.

The chain combines TRBV19 with TRBJ1-5; D gene unclear. Trimming cost V 4 bases and J 6 bases, with 13 bases left between them. Germline V CDR1 and CDR2: LNHDA, SQIVND (reference sequence). The CDR3 consists of 14 residues. The CDR3 sequence is CASSTPGLGQPQHF. CDR3 nucleotide sequence: TGTGCCAGTAGTACTCCAGGTCTAGGTCAGCCCCAGCATTTT. The full variable domain, its missing parts supplied by reference TRBV19 and TRBJ1-5, is DGGITQSPKYLFRKEGQNVTLSCEQNLNHDAMYWYRQDPGQGLRLIYYSQIVNDFQKGDIAEGYSVSREKKESFPLTVTSAQKNPTAFYLCASSTPGLGQPQHFGDGTRLSIL.

The chain combines TRBV30 with TRBJ2-7, with 8 bases lining up with TRBD1. The V gene's germline CDR1 is GTSNPN and CDR2 SVGIG (reference sequence). The CDR3 loop spans 13 amino acids. Losses at the gene ends were 5 bases for V and 3 bases for J; bases not matched to a gene: 6. The CDR3 bases are TGTGCCTGGGGACAGGGAGGACTCTACGAGCAGTACTTC. Residues: CAWGQGGLYEQYF.

A single count supports this clone. The V call is TRBV6-5, the J call TRBJ2-1, with D possibly matching TRBD1 (5 bases). The V end was cut by 0 bases, the J end by 7 bases, with 10 bases between. CDR1 and CDR2 (germline): MNHEY, SVGAGI. The CDR3 loop spans 14 amino acids. This CDR3 reads CASSYSKGLNEQFF. The CDR3 region has the DNA TGTGCCAGCAGTTACTCGAAGGGGTTGAATGAGCAGTTCTTC.

The chain is built from TRBV9 and TRBJ2-2; 12 bases agree with TRBD2. Germline trimming cut 0 bases from V and 6 bases from J; bases unmatched to any gene: 9. CDR3 length equals 18 residues. Per germline, CDR1 SGDLS and CDR2 YYNGEE. The CDR3 region has the DNA TGTGCCAGCAGCGTAGGGGCTAGCGGGAGGGTAGGTCCCGGGGAGCTGTTTTTT. Translation: CASSVGASGRVGPGELFF.

This chain connects TRBV18 to TRBJ2-7, with D hard to call. Germline values: CDR1 KGHSH, CDR2 LQKENI. With 5 bases removed from V and 2 bases from J, the gap between germline ends came to 13 bases. The CDR3 extends over 14 amino acids. CDR3 residues: CASSRRQNTYEQYF. CDR3 nucleotide sequence: TGTGCCAGCTCAAGGCGTCAGAATACCTACGAGCAGTACTTC.

The J gene is TRBJ1-4, the V gene TRBV5-5; tentative D call: TRBD1 (5 bases). The CDR3 runs to 16 residues. Germline-derived CDR1 and CDR2 are SGHKS and YYEKEE (reference sequence). V was clipped by 6 bases and J by 8 bases, with 23 bases between them. CDR3 protein: CASTILDGGVGEKLFF. The DNA of the CDR3 is TGTGCCAGCACCATCCTCGACGGGGGAGTGGGAGAAAAACTGTTTTTT.

This clone was detected only once. The V gene is TRBV6-2 or TRBV6-3, the J gene TRBJ1-1; 12 bases map to TRBD1. Germline V lookup: CDR1 MNHEY, CDR2 SVGEGT. The junction had 18 bases not matched to a gene; V was cut back by 6 bases and J by 1 base. The CDR3 is 20 amino acids. The DNA of the CDR3 is TGTGCCAGCAGCTTTTTACGCGGGACAGGGGGCAAGTTGGGGAACACTGAAGCTTTCTTT. Its translation is CASSFLRGTGGKLGNTEAFF.

The chain combines TRBV19 with TRBJ1-5; the D gene is possibly TRBD1 (6 bases). Trimming took off 5 bases at V and 2 bases at J, with 13 bases between the two ends. Germline values: CDR1 LNHDA, CDR2 SQIVND (reference sequence). The CDR3 contains 15 residues. This chain's CDR3 is CASSVRGKGNQPQHF. The CDR3 nucleotides read TGTGCCAGTAGTGTCAGGGGAAAGGGCAATCAGCCCCAGCATTTT.

The chain employs TRBV30 and TRBJ2-4; no clear D. There are 16 residues in the CDR3. V was pared by 4 bases and J by 0 bases, with 16 bases between. Germline CDR1 reads GTSNPN; CDR2 reads SVGIG (reference sequence). The CDR3 sequence: CAWNDVALVAKNIQYF. The CDR3 DNA is TGTGCCTGGAACGATGTGGCCCTTGTAGCCAAAAACATTCAGTACTTC.

The V gene is TRBV13, the J gene TRBJ2-7; no clear D gene. CDR1 and CDR2 (germline): PRHDT, FYEKMQ (reference sequence). Trimming took 2 bases from V and 3 from J, leaving 5 bases between them. The CDR3 spans 12 residues. CDR3 nucleotide sequence: TGTGCCAGCAGCTTACACAGCTACGAGCAGTACTTC. It is translated as CASSLHSYEQYF.

The chain carries TRBV4-1 and TRBJ1-4; D ambiguous. CDR1 and CDR2 from the germline V gene are MGHRA and YSYEKL. CDR3 length equals 18 residues. V was trimmed by 2 bases and J by 4 bases, leaving 20 bases between them. Here the CDR3 reads CASSQYPLRTENNEKLFF. The CDR3, as DNA: TGCGCCAGCAGCCAATACCCCCTGAGAACGGAGAATAATGAAAAACTGTTTTTT.

The chain couples TRBV4-1 to TRBJ1-2; 12 bases map to TRBD1. CDR1 and CDR2 (germline): MGHRA, YSYEKL. V lost 4 bases, J lost 8 bases, and 17 bases stayed unmatched. CDR3 length: 18 amino acids. CDR3 sequence (DNA): TGCGCCAGCAGCCTGAGCCACTCCCGGGACAGGGGGCTGAGAGGCTACACCTTC. Translated, it gives CASSLSHSRDRGLRGYTF.

The V and J genes are TRBV28 and TRBJ1-1; no clear D gene. The CDR3 has 13 amino acids. Per germline, CDR1 MDHEN and CDR2 SYDVKM. The V and J ends lost 3 bases and 1 base respectively, with 6 bases between them. The CDR3 is CASSFRRNTEAFF. DNA of the CDR3: TGTGCCAGCAGTTTCAGGAGGAACACTGAAGCTTTCTTT.

The chain is built from TRBV5-1 and TRBJ2-1; the match to TRBD2 covers 12 bases. This CDR3 has 18 residues. The J segment lost 7 bases and the V segment lost 4 bases, leaving 15 bases of the junction unmatched. Germline assignment: CDR1 SGHRS and CDR2 YFSETQ. This chain's CDR3 is CASSRGLAGSRGGNEQFF. The CDR3 nucleotides are TGCGCCAGCAGCCGAGGACTAGCGGGATCCCGGGGGGGGAATGAGCAGTTCTTC. Filled out from reference TRBV5-1 and TRBJ2-1, the complete variable domain reads KAGVTQTPRYLIKTRGQQVTLSCSPISGHRSVSWYQQTPGQGLQFLFEYFSETQRNKGNFPGRFSGRQFSNSRSEMNVSTLELGDSALYLCASSRGLAGSRGGNEQFFGPGTRLTVL.

The J gene is TRBJ1-1, the V gene TRBV15; possibly TRBD1 for D (5 bases). Germline CDR1 is LNHNV and CDR2 is YYDKDF (reference sequence). V lost 4 bases, J lost 7 bases, and 10 bases lay in between. CDR3 size: 12 residues. CDR3 region: CATSKRQFEAFF. CDR3 nucleotides: TGTGCCACCAGCAAAAGACAGTTTGAAGCTTTCTTT.

The V and J genes are TRBV6-1 and TRBJ1-1; no clear D. Germline lookup yields CDR1 MNHNS and CDR2 SASEGT. Trimming shortened V by 4 bases and J by 0 bases, and 9 bases separated the two germline ends. The length of the CDR3 is 14 residues. The CDR3 spells CASSGGMVNTEAFF. The CDR3 bases are TGTGCCAGCAGTGGAGGGATGGTGAACACTGAAGCTTTCTTT.

There are a few counts of this clone. The chain links TRBV6-1 to TRBJ1-2; the D gene is possibly TRBD1 (5 bases). Germline loops: CDR1 MNHNS, CDR2 SASEGT. The CDR3 is 15 amino acids. V lost 2 bases, J lost 8 bases, and 18 bases lay in between. In DNA form, the CDR3 reads TGTGCCAGCAGTGAAAGTGGCGCGGGGCATCAAGGCTACACCTTC. Translation: CASSESGAGHQGYTF.

The gene calls are TRBV7-8 and TRBJ1-2; D may be TRBD1 (5 bases). Germline values: CDR1 SGHVS, CDR2 FQNEAQ. The V end was cut by 5 bases, the J end by 6 bases, with 22 bases between. The CDR3 contains 16 residues. Written as DNA, the CDR3 is TGTGCCAGCAGCCCCCGCCCGGGGCCTCGAAGTGATGGCTACACCTTC. Translation: CASSPRPGPRSDGYTF.

The V call is TRBV4-1, the J call TRBJ1-1; D remains unclear. Per germline, CDR1 MGHRA and CDR2 YSYEKL. The CDR3 loop spans 14 amino acids. V was trimmed by 7 bases and J by 5 bases, leaving 17 bases between them. CDR3 sequence: CASTPLPGGTEAFF. As DNA, the CDR3 is TGCGCCAGCACCCCGCTTCCTGGCGGGACTGAAGCTTTCTTT.